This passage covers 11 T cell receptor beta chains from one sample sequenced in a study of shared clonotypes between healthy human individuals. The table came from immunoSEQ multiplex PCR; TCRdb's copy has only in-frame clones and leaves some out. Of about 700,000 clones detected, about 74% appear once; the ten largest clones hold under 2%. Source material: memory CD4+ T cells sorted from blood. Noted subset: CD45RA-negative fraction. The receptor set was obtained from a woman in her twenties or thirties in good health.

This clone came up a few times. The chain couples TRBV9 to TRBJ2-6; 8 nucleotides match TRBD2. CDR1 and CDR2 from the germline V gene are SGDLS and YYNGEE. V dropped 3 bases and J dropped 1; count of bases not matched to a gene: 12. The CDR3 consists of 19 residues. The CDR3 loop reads CASSASPGGLLSGANVLTF. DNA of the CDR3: TGTGCCAGCAGCGCGAGTCCGGGGGGGCTACTATCTGGGGCCAACGTCCTGACTTTC.

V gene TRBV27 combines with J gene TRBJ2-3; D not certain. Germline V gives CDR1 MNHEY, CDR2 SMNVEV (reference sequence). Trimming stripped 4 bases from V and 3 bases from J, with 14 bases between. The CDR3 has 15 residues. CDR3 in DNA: TGTGCCAGCAGTTCGGCGGTAAGAGGTACAGATACGCAGTATTTT. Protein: CASSSAVRGTDTQYF.

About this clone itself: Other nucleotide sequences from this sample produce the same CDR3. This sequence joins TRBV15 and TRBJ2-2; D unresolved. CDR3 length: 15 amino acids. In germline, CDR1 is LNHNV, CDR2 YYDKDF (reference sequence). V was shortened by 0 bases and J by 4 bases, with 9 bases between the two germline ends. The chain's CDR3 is CATSRDRELTGELFF. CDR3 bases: TGTGCCACCAGCAGAGATCGTGAACTCACCGGGGAGCTGTTTTTT.

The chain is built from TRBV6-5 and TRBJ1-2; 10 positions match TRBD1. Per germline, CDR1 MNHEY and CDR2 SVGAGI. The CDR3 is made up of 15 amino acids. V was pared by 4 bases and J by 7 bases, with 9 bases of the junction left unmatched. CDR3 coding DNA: TGTGCCAGCAGTTGGGGACAGGGGATGATTTCTGGCTACACCTTC. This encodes CASSWGQGMISGYTF.

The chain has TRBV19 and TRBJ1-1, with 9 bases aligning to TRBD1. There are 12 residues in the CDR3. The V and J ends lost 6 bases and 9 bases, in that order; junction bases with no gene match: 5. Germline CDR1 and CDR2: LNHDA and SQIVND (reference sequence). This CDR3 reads CASSPDRGKAFF. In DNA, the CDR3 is TGTGCCAGTAGCCCGGACAGGGGTAAAGCTTTCTTT.

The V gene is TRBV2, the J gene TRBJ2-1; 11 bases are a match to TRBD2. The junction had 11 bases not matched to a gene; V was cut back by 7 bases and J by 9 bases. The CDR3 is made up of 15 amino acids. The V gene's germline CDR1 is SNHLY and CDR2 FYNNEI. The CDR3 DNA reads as TGTGCCAGCACCCAGACTAGCGGGGTACTTGGTGAGCAGTTCTTC. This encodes CASTQTSGVLGEQFF.

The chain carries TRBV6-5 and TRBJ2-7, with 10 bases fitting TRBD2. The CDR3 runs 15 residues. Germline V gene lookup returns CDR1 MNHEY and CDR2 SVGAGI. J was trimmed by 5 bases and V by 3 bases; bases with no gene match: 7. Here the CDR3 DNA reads TGTGCCAGCAGTTATGGGCTAGCGGGAGTGGACGAGCAGTACTTC. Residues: CASSYGLAGVDEQYF.

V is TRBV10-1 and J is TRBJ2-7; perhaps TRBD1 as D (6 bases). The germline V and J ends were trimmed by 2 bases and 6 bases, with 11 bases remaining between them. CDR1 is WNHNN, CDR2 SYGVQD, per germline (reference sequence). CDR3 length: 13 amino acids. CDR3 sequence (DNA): TGCGCCAGCAGTGAGATGGCAGGGGTCGAGCAGTACTTC. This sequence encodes CASSEMAGVEQYF.

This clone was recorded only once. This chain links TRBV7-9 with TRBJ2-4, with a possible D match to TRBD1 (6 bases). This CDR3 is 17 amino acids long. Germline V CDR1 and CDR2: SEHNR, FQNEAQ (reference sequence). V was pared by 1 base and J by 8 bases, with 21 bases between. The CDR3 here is CASSLVQWGQGIDIQYF. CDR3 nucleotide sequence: TGTGCCAGCAGCTTAGTCCAGTGGGGGCAGGGGATAGACATTCAGTACTTC.

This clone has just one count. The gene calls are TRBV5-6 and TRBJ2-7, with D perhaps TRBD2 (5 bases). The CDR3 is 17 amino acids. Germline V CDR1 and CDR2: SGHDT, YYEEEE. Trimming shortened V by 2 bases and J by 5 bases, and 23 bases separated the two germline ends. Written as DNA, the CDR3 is TGTGCCAGCAGCTTATTAGGCGGGCCTCAGAGGAGCCACGAGCAGTACTTC. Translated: CASSLLGGPQRSHEQYF.

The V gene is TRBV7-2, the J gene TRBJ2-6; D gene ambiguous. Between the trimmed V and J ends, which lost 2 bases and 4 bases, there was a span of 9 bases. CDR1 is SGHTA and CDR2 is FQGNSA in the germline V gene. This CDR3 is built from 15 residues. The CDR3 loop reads CASSLNPSGANVLTF. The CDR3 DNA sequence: TGTGCCAGCAGCTTAAACCCTTCCGGGGCCAACGTCCTGACTTTC.